The 18 T cell receptor beta chains below were found in one sample sequenced in a study of hypomethylating agent response in myelodysplastic syndrome. The table came from immunoSEQ multiplex PCR; TCRdb's copy has only in-frame clones and leaves some out. Here the sample spans roughly 5,000 clones, under 90% being singletons. The source material was bone marrow, sampled before or after starting hypomethylating agent treatment for myelodysplastic syndrome (not recorded which). The receptors originated from a human donor with myelodysplastic syndrome.

This clone was found a few times. The V gene is TRBV7-2, the J gene TRBJ2-7, with D perhaps given as TRBD1 or TRBD2 (5 bases each). V lost 2 bases and J lost 2, with 7 bases in between. The CDR3 extends over 13 amino acids. The V gene's germline CDR1 is SGHTA and CDR2 FQGNSA. CDR3 in DNA: TGTGCCAGCAGCTTACCGGGGCCCTACGAGCAGTACTTC. The encoded protein is CASSLPGPYEQYF.

This chain uses TRBV13 with TRBJ2-1, with 7 bases matching TRBD2. The CDR3 is 15 amino acids. The V segment lost 8 bases and the J segment 3 bases; nucleotides outside the gene matches: 10. Germline values: CDR1 PRHDT, CDR2 FYEKMQ (reference sequence). The CDR3 region has the DNA TGTGCCAGCCTTGGAGCCAGCGGGGACTACAATGAGCAGTTCTTC. It yields the protein CASLGASGDYNEQFF.

This chain links TRBV13 with TRBJ1-2, with D perhaps TRBD1 (5 bases). The CDR3 covers 14 residues. CDR1 is PRHDT and CDR2 is FYEKMQ in the germline V gene (reference sequence). V lost 3 bases and J lost 7, with 15 bases in between. CDR3 sequence (DNA): TGTGCCAGCAGCTTTTCAGGGCCGGAAAGTGGCTACACCTTC. Residues: CASSFSGPESGYTF.

The rearrangement joins TRBV19 to TRBJ2-5; TRBD2 matches at 8 bases. V shed 5 bases, J shed 4 bases, and the junction held 6 bases outside the gene matches. The CDR3 runs to 14 residues. Per the germline V gene, CDR1 is LNHDA and CDR2 is SQIVND (reference sequence). The CDR3 is CASSESAGVETQYF. CDR3 in DNA: TGTGCCAGTAGTGAGTCAGCGGGGGTAGAGACCCAGTACTTC. Full variable domain (remainder filled in from reference TRBV19 and TRBJ2-5): DGGITQSPKYLFRKEGQNVTLSCEQNLNHDAMYWYRQDPGQGLRLIYYSQIVNDFQKGDIAEGYSVSREKKESFPLTVTSAQKNPTAFYLCASSESAGVETQYFGPGTRLLVL.

This rearrangement joins TRBV7-9 to TRBJ2-5; D is ambiguous. The J call may not be correct, given that the DNA end is closer to TRBJ2-7. CDR1 is SEHNR, CDR2 FQNEAQ, per germline (reference sequence). The CDR3 totals 16 residues. The CDR3 region is CASSLGDTQYAYEQYF. In DNA form, the CDR3 reads TGTGCCAGCAGCTTAGGAGACACGCAGTACGCCTACGAGCAGTACTTC.

The J gene is TRBJ1-1, the V gene TRBV19, with D maybe TRBD1 (6 bases). V was trimmed by 6 bases and J by 1 base, leaving 15 bases between them. The CDR3 totals 15 residues. Germline V lookup: CDR1 LNHDA, CDR2 SQIVND (reference sequence). CDR3: CASSKGGTTNTEAFF. The DNA for the CDR3 is TGTGCCAGTAGCAAGGGGGGGACAACGAACACTGAAGCTTTCTTT.

The rearrangement links TRBV19 to TRBJ1-5, with a tentative D call TRBD1 (5 bases). The germline V and J ends were trimmed by 3 bases and 4 bases, with 13 bases remaining between them. CDR1 and CDR2 (germline): LNHDA, SQIVND (reference sequence). This CDR3 spans 15 amino acids. The CDR3 coding sequence is TGTGCCAGTAGTATTATGGTGGGGGGTAATCAGCCCCAGCATTTT. This gives the protein CASSIMVGGNQPQHF.

The chain employs TRBV29-1 and TRBJ1-3, with D unresolved. The germline gives CDR1 SQVTM, CDR2 ANQGSEA. The CDR3 consists of 13 residues. The V end lost 8 bases, the J end lost 0 bases, and 11 bases lay between the germline ends. The CDR3 is CSFLIDSGNTIYF. DNA of the CDR3: TGCAGCTTCCTTATTGACTCTGGAAACACCATATATTTT.

This chain connects TRBV5-1 to TRBJ1-1; maybe TRBD1 (5 bases). V gave up 1 base and J gave up 3 bases, with 10 bases separating them. The germline CDR1 and CDR2 sequences are SGHRS and YFSETQ. The CDR3 extends over 14 amino acids. The CDR3 here is CASSLTGKDTEAFF. The CDR3 DNA follows: TGCGCCAGCAGCTTGACAGGCAAGGACACTGAAGCTTTCTTT.

The rearrangement joins TRBV6-6 to TRBJ1-2, with D hard to call. Deletions cut 5 bases from V and 8 bases from J, with 12 bases between. The length of the CDR3 is 12 residues. Germline loops: CDR1 MNHNY, CDR2 SVGAGI (reference sequence). The CDR3 DNA follows: TGTGCCAGCAGTGGAGGCAATGGGGGCTACACCTTC. Translated, it gives CASSGGNGGYTF.

The rearrangement joins TRBV19 to TRBJ2-2; D is ambiguous. The CDR3 runs 13 residues. Trimming removed 6 bases from V and 3 bases from J, with 8 bases in between. Germline V gene data show CDR1 as LNHDA and CDR2 as SQIVND (reference sequence). Here the CDR3 DNA reads TGTGCCAGTAGCCTAGGGCACACCGGGGAGCTGTTTTTT. The encoded protein is CASSLGHTGELFF.

This clone was observed a single time. V is TRBV11-3 and J is TRBJ2-7, with a possible D match to TRBD2 (6 bases). The CDR3 contains 16 residues. The V and J ends lost 1 base and 3 bases respectively, with 16 bases between them. CDR1 and CDR2 (germline): SGHNT, YENEEA. CDR3 coding DNA: TGTGCCAGCAGCTTAGCCGGGACTGGTACCCACTACGAGCAGTACTTC. It encodes CASSLAGTGTHYEQYF.

V usage is TRBV5-1 and J usage is TRBJ2-1; possibly TRBD2 for D (6 bases). Germline CDR1 and CDR2: SGHRS and YFSETQ. V lost 5 bases and J lost 3, with 15 bases in between. This CDR3 region has 15 residues. DNA for the CDR3: TGCGCCAGCAGAAACGGGACTGCCGTCTACAATGAGCAGTTCTTC. Translated, it gives CASRNGTAVYNEQFF.

This clone showed up just a few times. This chain uses TRBV6-5 with TRBJ1-2, with a possible D match to TRBD1 (5 bases). Trimming left V 2 bases short and J 4 bases short, with 11 bases between. CDR3 length: 14 amino acids. Germline values: CDR1 MNHEY, CDR2 SVGAGI. The CDR3 nucleotides read TGTGCCAGCAGTTACACGGGGCCCGGCTATGGCTACACCTTC. Its translation: CASSYTGPGYGYTF.

The chain links TRBV7-3 to TRBJ2-5, with 8 positions matching TRBD1. Germline assignment: CDR1 SGHTA and CDR2 FQGTGA. The CDR3 sequence is 14 residues long. After removal of 2 bases from V and 6 bases from J, the junction contained 5 bases not matched to a gene. CDR3 amino acids: CASSLGGQGKTQYF. The CDR3 DNA sequence: TGTGCCAGCAGCTTAGGAGGACAGGGAAAGACCCAGTACTTC.

The V call is TRBV7-2, the J call TRBJ2-2; TRBD2 aligns across 11 bases. CDR3 length equals 16 residues. In germline, CDR1 is SGHTA, CDR2 FQGNSA. J lost 2 bases, V lost 6 bases, and 5 bases had no gene match. The CDR3 DNA reads as TGTGCCAGCAGATTGGGACTAGCGGCAAACACCGGGGAGCTGTTTTTT. This encodes CASRLGLAANTGELFF.

The chain has TRBV7-9 and TRBJ2-3; 7 bases line up with TRBD2. Per the germline V gene, CDR1 is SEHNR and CDR2 is FQNEAQ (reference sequence). J lost 3 bases, V lost 5 bases, and 5 bases had no gene match. This CDR3 is 14 amino acids long. The CDR3 DNA follows: TGTGCCAGCAGCGGGGGGGTGATTACAGATACGCAGTATTTT. It codes for CASSGGVITDTQYF.

CDR3 nucleotides: TGTGCCAGCAGTGACCCCCCAAATGTAAATGGCTACACCTTC. It encodes CASSDPPNVNGYTF. The J gene is TRBJ1-2, the V gene TRBV6-1; D not certain. The CDR3 sequence is 14 residues long. The V and J ends lost 3 bases and 6 bases respectively, with 14 bases between them. From germline, CDR1 is MNHNS and CDR2 SASEGT.